The sample holds a few counts of the clone carrying this T cell receptor (beta chain). TCRdb's table, derived via immunoSEQ multiplex PCR, lists solely in-frame clones and lacks some. The repertoire holds about 95,000 clones, around four fifths seen once, with roughly 18% in the top ten. This entry is derived from a study of control samples from healthy donors and cancer patients. The CDR3 is 17 residues long. Per germline, CDR1 LGHDT and CDR2 YNNKEL (reference sequence). V lost 1 base, J lost 4 bases, and 17 bases lay in between. The source of this sequence is a man aged 25-40 years in good health. The sequencing input was blood. The chain uses TRBV3-1 (or the pseudogene TRBV3-2) and TRBJ2-1; D is uncertain. The CDR3 region is CASSQAVRNGPYNEQFF. The CDR3 region has the DNA TGTGCCAGCAGCCAAGCGGTCAGGAACGGCCCTTACAATGAGCAGTTCTTC.